This T cell receptor beta chain was found in a study of blood T cell repertoires in COVID-19. Across the whole study: The analysed material was cDNA or gDNA that came from T cells, B-cell-depleted T cells, or PBMCs.

This clone has just one count. Sequencing was performed with immunoSEQ multiplex PCR; in TCRdb, only in-frame clones are kept and a portion is missing. The sample lists fewer than 250,000 clones; 84% were seen once. CDR1 and CDR2 from the germline V gene are MNHEY and SVGEGT. The CDR3 is 15 residues long. Trimming removed 0 bases at V and 2 bases at J, with 11 bases between. The clonotype comes from a woman aged 25 to 39 who had been exposed to COVID-19. The gene calls are TRBV6-2 or TRBV6-3 and TRBJ2-7; D possibly corresponds to TRBD2 (5 bases). The sample consisted of PBMCs or T cells enriched from blood (not recorded which). The CDR3 protein is CASSYSVGSPYEQYF. The CDR3 DNA is TGTGCCAGCAGTTACTCTGTAGGGAGTCCCTACGAGCAGTACTTC.